This T cell receptor beta chain was captured by sequencing in a study of blood T cell repertoires in COVID-19 (dated by TCRdb to 2019 to 2021). Regarding the complete study: Samples covering the acute and convalescent phases of COVID-19 were provided by collaborators in the United States, Italy and Spain. The dataset comprised deeply sampled blood TCRbeta repertoires from subjects exposed to, actively infected with, or recovered from COVID-19. Where available, HLA class I and class II types were taken from metadata supplied by the sample provider and were not determined by assay-based typing. The samples were drawn from the first 160 participants of the ongoing ImmuneRACE study and from about 1,200 subjects provided by 6 global collaborators. The material from the prospective study consisted of cDNA or gDNA derived from T cells, B-cell-depleted T cells, or PBMCs. A freely available public database, intended as a resource for researchers studying the immune response to SARS-CoV-2, is where the repertoires were released. Nearly every sample came with metadata listing a de-identified subject ID, COVID-19 status, age in years and sex.

CDR1 and CDR2, per the germline V gene, are MGHDK and SYGVNS. V gives up 7 bases and J gives up 4 bases, and the segment between their germline ends measures 13 bases. The CDR3 starts with the cysteine, ends with the phenylalanine, and has 13 residues. Just the 39-base CDR3 DNA is kept, in frame starting at base 1. The immunoSEQ Assay, a bias-controlled multiplex PCR, was used to amplify TCRbeta CDR3 regions from genomic DNA. From the authors' description of their analysis: The number of nucleated cells in each sample was estimated from the amplification of reference gene primers within the assay. To quantify the absolute abundance of each unique TCRbeta CDR3 rearrangement, sequence reads were collapsed and filtered. For each sample, productive Simpson clonality was calculated as the square root of Simpson's diversity index over productive rearrangements. As stored in TCRdb, this immuneACCESS dataset retains in-frame rearrangements with V and J assigned. A fraction of the clones does not appear; measured against another copy, unresolved V genes explain less than half of the discrepancy, and the remainder lacks a known reason. D and trimming were read from the DNA, whereas the V and J calls and clone size are those reported in that table. A total of some 140,000 clones appear in this sample, 84% of them only once. The ten most abundant clones make up about 1.5% of the sample.

Collaborating institutions collected whole blood in K2EDTA tubes following their own protocols. For TCRbeta analysis, collaborators shipped samples as frozen whole blood, isolated PBMCs, or DNA extracted from either of those sample types. Beyond this particular receptor, the publication reports: How much clinical and demographic metadata was included differed by source and by participant, and the metadata was provided uncurated.

This clone was seen a single time. No cognate antigen has been identified for it. Base quality data are lacking; no much larger clone is found one base away. The sequence came from a man aged 60-69 years with acute or convalescent COVID-19. The sequenced sample consisted of peripheral blood. This chain joins TRBV25-1 to TRBJ1-1; possibly the D gene is TRBD1, per 5 matching bases. The base sequence is TGTGCCAGCATCGGGAGGGGAGGCACTGAAGCTTTCTTT. Its protein is CASIGRGGTEAFF.